This T cell receptor beta chain was retrieved from a study of OX40 agonist ivuxolimab in advanced cancers. The assay was immunoSEQ multiplex PCR, and TCRdb's table has in-frame clones only and misses some. The data contain tens of thousands of clones, 94% of them seen just once; the ten biggest clones take up roughly 14%. Sampled blood was obtained at baseline, cycle 4 day 1, and cycle 7 day 1. The sample consisted of CD4+ or CD8+ T cells sorted from blood, taken in a trial of the OX40 agonist ivuxolimab. The TCR comes from an adult with an advanced solid tumor such as melanoma, head and neck, liver or kidney cancer.

CDR3: CASSLGTGASNEQFF. In DNA form, the CDR3 reads TGTGCCAGCAGTCTCGGTACAGGGGCTTCCAATGAGCAGTTCTTC. The chain is built from TRBV7-8 and TRBJ2-1; TRBD1 matches at 7 bases. This CDR3 has 15 residues. V gave up 6 bases and J gave up 6 bases; unmatched junction bases: 11. The germline gives CDR1 SGHVS, CDR2 FQNEAQ.